These 11 T cell receptor beta chains came from one sample sequenced in a study of read filtering for tumor transcriptome and immune sequencing. This library used approximately 0.4 ug RNA and molecular barcoded adaptors spanning alpha/delta and beta/gamma chains. TCRdb re-analysed the reads in MiXCR, keeping a single row per CDR3 protein. The data hold tens of thousands of distinct CDR3 sequences, with approximately 13% observed a single time. Sequencing was done on a sample of a population of CD138-negative cells sorted from bone marrow. The origin of the receptors is a donor aged 40 or older with multiple myeloma.

CDR3 loop: CASRAMRRWGETQYF. In DNA, the CDR3 is TGTGCCAGCAGGGCAATGCGCAGGTGGGGGGAGACCCAGTACTTC. V is TRBV28 and J is TRBJ2-5; D is possibly TRBD1 or TRBD2 (5 bases each). Trimming took 6 bases from V and 5 from J, leaving 19 bases between them. Germline V CDR1 and CDR2: MDHEN, SYDVKM. This CDR3 comprises 15 residues.

As to this clonotype: A junction end diverges from the germline sequence, so it may reflect a read error. The CDR3 nucleotides are TGCACCAGCAGTGAGCGAAAGACCCAGTACTTC. This codes for CTSSERKTQYF. The chain carries TRBV10-2 and TRBJ2-5; D is ambiguous. The CDR3 totals 11 residues. Germline CDR1 and CDR2: WSHSY and SAAADI.

In its sample, this clonotype was seen many times. J is TRBJ2-6 and V is TRBV7-3, with no clear D. CDR1 is SGHTA, CDR2 FQGTGA, per germline. The V end lost 2 bases, the J end lost 3 bases, and 11 bases lay between the germline ends. The CDR3 runs 16 residues. CDR3 nucleotide sequence: TGTGCCAGCAGCTTAGTTGCCAGGCATGGGGCCAACGTCCTGACTTTC. It translates to CASSLVARHGANVLTF.

As regards this clonotype: A read error may explain this, as a much larger clone is one base away. This chain links TRBV28 with TRBJ2-1; TRBD2 matches 12 bases. CDR3 length: 15 residues. Per the germline V gene, CDR1 is MDHEN and CDR2 is SYDVKM. CDR3 sequence: CASIPSGRAGNEQLF. The CDR3, as DNA: TGTGCCAGCATTCCTAGCGGGAGGGCCGGGAATGAGCAGCTCTTC. The full variable domain, in which reference TRBV28 and TRBJ2-1 provide the parts outside the CDR3, is DVKVTQSSRYLVKRTGEKVFLECVQDMDHENMFWYRQDPGLGLRLIYFSYDVKMKEKGDIPEGYSVSREKKERFSLILESASTNQTSMYLCASIPSGRAGNEQLFGPGTRLTVL.

Comments on this clonotype: A much larger clone lies one base from this, so it may be a read error. The chain links TRBV28 to TRBJ2-5; D remains ambiguous. Germline values: CDR1 MDHEN, CDR2 SYDVKM. V lost 2 bases and J lost 4, with 8 bases in between. This CDR3 is 13 amino acids long. CDR3 nucleotide sequence: TGTGCCAGCAGTTTAGCTGGCGGAGAGACCCAGTACTTC. Translation: CASSLAGGETQYF.

This clonotype was detected many times. The germline gene is not matched at one end of the junction; a read error may be the cause. The rearrangement links TRBV20-1 to TRBJ2-1, with 14 positions matching TRBD2. The CDR3 spans 17 residues. Per germline, CDR1 DFQATT and CDR2 SNEGSKA (reference sequence). The CDR3 region is CSASSGLAGGPVDEQFF. The CDR3 nucleotides read TGCAGTGCTTCCTCCGGACTAGCGGGAGGACCGGTTGATGAGCAGTTTTTC.

The J gene is TRBJ2-5, the V gene TRBV7-9, with D maybe TRBD1 (6 bases). Trimming stripped 5 bases from V and 5 bases from J, with 18 bases between. Per germline, CDR1 SEHNR and CDR2 FQNEAQ (reference sequence). This CDR3 contains 15 residues. The CDR3 bases are TGTGCCAGCAGCGTACCGACAGGATATCGGGAGACCCAGTACTTC. As protein: CASSVPTGYRETQYF.

A note on this clonotype: One end of the junction fails to match germline, which may point to a read error. The chain joins TRBV12-5 to TRBJ2-1; 11 positions match TRBD2. Germline CDR1 is LGHNT and CDR2 is FRNRAP. There are 17 residues in the CDR3. CDR3 coding DNA: TGTGCTAGTGGTTCGTCCCAACTAGCGGGGGCCTACAATGAGCAGATCTTC. This translates into CASGSSQLAGAYNEQIF.

This clonotype occurred a few times. With a much larger clone just one base away, this may be a read error. The chain couples TRBV20-1 to TRBJ2-1, with D possibly matching TRBD2 (6 bases). This CDR3 contains 13 residues. In germline, CDR1 is DFQATT, CDR2 SNEGSKA (reference sequence). The V gene lost 5 bases and the J gene lost 12 bases, with 20 bases spanning the gap. As DNA, the CDR3 is TGCAGTGCTCCCGGGACCTCCGCGGAGGGGCAGTTCTTC. Its protein is CSAPGTSAEGQFF.

This clonotype occurred a few times. This chain links TRBV7-9 with TRBJ2-2; a weak D match, TRBD1 (5 bases). Trimming pared 5 bases from V and 0 bases from J, leaving 13 bases between. Per germline, CDR1 SEHNR and CDR2 FQNEAQ (reference sequence). The CDR3 is 16 amino acids. The CDR3 region has the DNA TGTGCCAGCAGCCCAGGGCAACATGCGAACACCGGGGAGCTGTTTTTT. Encoded protein: CASSPGQHANTGELFF.

This clonotype was counted many times. This chain links TRBV30 with TRBJ2-3; D may be TRBD1 (6 bases). Trimming removed 5 bases from V and 6 bases from J, with 18 bases in between. This CDR3 contains 14 residues. Per germline, CDR1 GTSNPN and CDR2 SVGIG (reference sequence). CDR3 sequence: CAWGGLTSRDTQYF. The CDR3 nucleotides are TGTGCCTGGGGGGGCCTTACCAGCAGGGATACGCAGTATTTT.